This T cell receptor beta chain emerged from a study of identical twins. General study findings and limits: Weaker excess sharing between twins was seen in beta out-of-frame sequences. Insertions ran lower in abundant cord blood beta clonotypes, though not in memory repertoires. Potential partial confounding of zero-insertion analyses by invariant MAIT and iNKT cells was noted. The study drew conclusions from cross-sectional statistical analysis, not from following the same donors.

MiXCR, run by TCRdb on the 5' RACE reads, gives a single entry per CDR3 protein. The sample holds more than 1.5 million distinct CDR3 sequences; roughly a third are singletons and the top ten take approximately 0.25%. This clonotype has just one count. The antigen remains undetermined. The clonotype was recovered from a newborn girl in good health. What was sequenced was cord blood.

The CDR3 spells CASSEGPQTGELFF. CDR3 nucleotides: TGTGCCAGCAGCGAGGGGCCCCAGACCGGGGAGCTGTTTTTT. This chain joins TRBV9 and TRBJ2-2; D may be TRBD1 (5 bases). The V and J ends lost 3 bases and 5 bases respectively, with 11 bases between them. The CDR3 loop spans 14 amino acids. The germline CDR1 and CDR2 sequences are SGDLS and YYNGEE.